This T cell receptor (beta chain) was identified in a study of CD8+CD57+ T cells in acquired aplastic anemia. Overall study context: DNA recovered from sorted CD4+ and CD8+ cells had a mean of about 3 ug.

All patients picked for sequencing had shown, by flow cytometry, an expansion of CD8+CD57+ cells. No patient had been given any therapy when blood was sampled. The table lists this clonotype with many counts. This CDR3 is 13 amino acids long. Trimming shortened V by 5 bases and J by 3 bases, and 10 bases separated the two germline ends. The germline V gene has CDR1 SGHTA and CDR2 FQGTGA. Template material for TCR beta VDJ and CDR3 profiling consisted of genomic DNA. TCRdb processed the reads anew with MiXCR; each CDR3 protein has one entry. The table records 200,000 to 250,000 distinct CDR3 sequences, roughly 50% of them present only once.

This chain links TRBV7-3 with TRBJ2-5; possibly TRBD1 for D (6 bases). The sequenced material came from sorted CD4+, CD8+, or CD8+CD57+ T cells (not recorded which) from PBMCs. This TCR derives from a human donor with aplastic anemia. CDR3 sequence reads: CASSRAGEETQYF. In DNA form, the CDR3 reads TGTGCCAGCAGCCGTGCAGGGGAAGAGACCCAGTACTTC.